This TCR beta chain comes out of a study of OX40 agonist ivuxolimab in advanced cancers. Background on the study: Administration of intravenous ivuxolimab to patients occurred every 2 weeks at 0.01 to 10 mg/kg.

The CDR3 runs to 14 residues. With 1 base removed from V and 8 bases from J, the gap between germline ends came to 14 bases. From germline, CDR1 is LGHNA and CDR2 YNFKEQ. TCRdb's copy holds only in-frame clones and misses some; the assay was immunoSEQ multiplex PCR. The profile shows some 45,000 clones, more than 75% of them singletons. Concerning this clone: Its cognate antigen is unknown.

Study-wide findings and caveats: Antigen specificity was not determined for the expanded peripheral T cells. The study observed clonal expansion of CD4+ and CD8+ blood T cells by week 6 at 0.1 to 3.0 mg/kg.

The clonotype originates from an adult with an advanced solid tumor such as melanoma, head and neck, liver or kidney cancer. The chain is built from TRBV4-2 and TRBJ1-2; D perhaps matches TRBD1 (5 bases). The sequences come from CD4+ or CD8+ T cells sorted from blood, collected in a trial of the OX40 agonist ivuxolimab. The CDR3 bases are TGTGCCAGCAGCCAAGGGGACTTCCCGGAGGGCTACACCTTC. It specifies CASSQGDFPEGYTF.